This T cell receptor beta chain originates from a study of blood T cell repertoires in COVID-19. Study-level information: Italy, Spain and the United States were the sources of the convalescent and acute COVID-19 samples. In each case, the material was cDNA or gDNA derived from T cells, B-cell-depleted T cells, or PBMCs.

Produced via immunoSEQ multiplex PCR; TCRdb's table is partial and in-frame only. The sample lists approximately 72,000 clones, 85% occurring once. V lost 5 bases to trimming and J lost 2 bases, with 16 bases between them. CDR3 size: 16 residues. Germline V gene data show CDR1 as SGHVS and CDR2 as FQNEAQ. This chain uses TRBV7-8 with TRBJ1-5; tentative D call: TRBD1 (5 bases). The receptor comes from a man aged 50-59 years with acute or convalescent COVID-19. Sequencing input: peripheral blood. The CDR3 loop reads CASSAGGNLGNQPQHF. The CDR3 bases are TGTGCCAGCAGCGCCGGGGGGAACTTGGGCAATCAGCCCCAGCATTTT.